Listed below are T cell receptor beta chains from one sample, sequenced in a study of blood T cell repertoires in COVID-19. Produced via immunoSEQ multiplex PCR; TCRdb's table is partial and in-frame only. The sample carries roughly 76,000 clones, 75% to 95% recorded once. The sequenced sample was peripheral blood. All receptors derive from a woman aged 55-70 years with active COVID-19. Both conserved end residues are trimmed from each CDR3. A D gene is named only where the DNA matches it firmly.

V	D	J	CDR3
TRBV27	TRBD1	TRBJ1-5	ASQQTGKGRRQPQH
TRBV11-3	.	TRBJ2-7	ASSTQGEQY
TRBV4-1	.	TRBJ2-5	ASSQGTADQETQY
TRBV27	TRBD1	TRBJ1-1	ASSYSLDRSEAF
TRBV19	.	TRBJ1-1	ASRPARGAEAF
TRBV10-3	.	TRBJ1-6	AIRPRDTNSPLH
TRBV7-9	TRBD2	TRBJ2-1	ASSTTKREGYNEQF
TRBV15	.	TRBJ2-2	ATSRDLSTGELF
TRBV30	.	TRBJ1-3	AWSVLSGNTIY
TRBV3-1/TRBV3-2	.	TRBJ2-5	ASSQARGGTQY
TRBV5-1	TRBD1	TRBJ1-1	ASSLMQGASAF
TRBV2	TRBD1	TRBJ1-1	ASSSRDRVSEAF
TRBV9	TRBD2	TRBJ2-7	ASSVDSGSYYEQY
TRBV5-1	TRBD2	TRBJ2-2	ARPTGGVGTGELF
TRBV18	.	TRBJ1-4	ASSPSEKLF
TRBV6-5	TRBD1	TRBJ1-5	ASRGGQGDQPQH
TRBV3-1/TRBV3-2	.	TRBJ1-3	ASSLRGGSGNTIY
TRBV5-6	.	TRBJ1-2	ASSLDGLNYGYT
TRBV28	.	TRBJ1-5	ASSSIQGSPQH
TRBV2	TRBD1	TRBJ1-5	ASSGMGQGLDQPQH
TRBV5-4	TRBD2	TRBJ2-3	ASSLTAGDTDTQY
TRBV3-1/TRBV3-2	TRBD2	TRBJ2-3	ASSQERLAGTTDTQY
TRBV7-2	TRBD1	TRBJ2-3	ASSLSARTGTTRTDTQY
TRBV2	TRBD1	TRBJ1-2	ASTGTGSDYGYT
TRBV3-1/TRBV3-2	.	TRBJ1-1	ASRGGSEAF
TRBV3-1/TRBV3-2	.	TRBJ2-5	ASSQGPDQTQY